The TCR beta chain under discussion was sequenced for a study of T cell repertoires in cytomegalovirus infection. TCRdb redid the calling of the reads with MiXCR, one entry per CDR3 protein. The sample consists of 250,000 or so distinct CDR3 sequences, about 18% of them appearing once. CDR1 is SEHNR and CDR2 is FQNEAQ in the germline V gene (reference sequence). This CDR3 has 16 amino acids. With 4 bases clipped from V and 1 base from J, the junction kept 8 bases outside the gene matches. This clonotype has ten or more counts. This sequence joins TRBV7-9 and TRBJ1-2; 8 positions match TRBD1. Sequences were obtained from CD8+ T cells from PBMCs. The origin of this receptor is a human donor in good health (CMV status not recorded). Some clones in this sample may be carry-over from other donors' samples. The CDR3 DNA reads TGTGCCAGCAGCTCCGGGGGACAGGTTTTTAACTATGGCTACACCTTC. This codes for CASSSGGQVFNYGYTF.